This entry lists 15 T cell receptor beta chains sequenced from one sample in a study of response to subunit inactivated influenza vaccine. A single record per CDR3 protein comes from TCRdb applying MiXCR to the RT-PCR reads. The data show a few hundred thousand distinct CDR3 sequences, with approximately 21% seen just once and 9% to 12% held by the top ten. The sample in question was PBMCs from blood, obtained less than 22 months after vaccination. Receptors were obtained from a man aged 50 to 69 who received an inactivated influenza vaccine.

This clonotype was seen a handful of times. The CDR3 coding sequence is TGTGCCAGCAGTCCCCGGACAGGGATGAGTTCACCCCTCCACTTT. Translated, it gives CASSPRTGMSSPLHF. The V gene is TRBV6-1, the J gene TRBJ1-6; 8 bases line up with TRBD1. The V gene's germline CDR1 is MNHNS and CDR2 SASEGT. The V segment lost 5 bases and the J segment 9 bases; nucleotides outside the gene matches: 9. This CDR3 is built from 15 residues.

Many counts were recorded for this clonotype. The chain links TRBV4-1 to TRBJ1-4; tentatively, D is TRBD1 (5 bases). V was pared by 8 bases and J by 1 base, with 17 bases between. The CDR3 length is 16 residues. Per the germline V gene, CDR1 is MGHRA and CDR2 is YSYEKL. The CDR3 protein is CASSSIPGVTNEKLFF. As DNA, the CDR3 is TGCGCCAGCTCTTCAATACCGGGGGTAACTAATGAAAAACTGTTTTTT.

This clonotype was detected many times. The chain combines TRBV20-1 with TRBJ1-1, with D hard to call. V gave up 3 bases and J gave up 1 base, with 18 bases separating them. The CDR3 runs to 16 residues. Per the germline V gene, CDR1 is DFQATT and CDR2 is SNEGSKA (reference sequence). The DNA for the CDR3 is TGCAGTGCTAGGGCCATGAGTGGTGGAGAGAACACTGAAGCTTTCTTT. Amino acids: CSARAMSGGENTEAFF.

The chain uses TRBV20-1 and TRBJ2-5; the D is unclear. Germline values: CDR1 DFQATT, CDR2 SNEGSKA (reference sequence). The length of the CDR3 is 10 residues. Between the trimmed V and J ends, which lost 4 bases and 2 bases, there was a span of 2 bases. CDR3 DNA sequence: TGCAGTGCTATTCAAGAGACCCAGTACTTC. This translates into CSAIQETQYF.

The chain is built from TRBV7-2 and TRBJ1-5; TRBD1 is a possible D gene (5 bases). Germline V gene lookup returns CDR1 SGHTA and CDR2 FQGNSA. CDR3 length: 14 residues. With 5 bases removed from V and 4 bases from J, the gap between germline ends came to 12 bases. The DNA of the CDR3 is TGTGCCAGCAGCCGATACGGGGGTAATCAGCCCCAGCATTTT. This encodes CASSRYGGNQPQHF.

The V gene is TRBV12-3 or TRBV12-4, the J gene TRBJ1-1; D uncertain. V was shortened by 9 bases and J by 4 bases, with 12 bases between the two germline ends. The CDR3 extends over 12 amino acids. CDR3: CASLEGFTEAFF. CDR3 nucleotide sequence: TGTGCCAGTCTAGAAGGGTTCACTGAAGCTTTCTTT.

This clonotype appeared a single time. The V gene is TRBV5-1, the J gene TRBJ2-1, with 8 bases aligning to TRBD2. The CDR3 runs 19 residues. With 0 bases clipped from V and 0 bases from J, the junction kept 11 bases outside the gene matches. The germline gives CDR1 SGHRS, CDR2 YFSETQ. The CDR3 nucleotides read TGCGCCAGCAGCTTGGCAACTAGCGGTACTAGAGACTCCTACAATGAGCAGTTCTTC. This translates into CASSLATSGTRDSYNEQFF.

This clonotype was counted a single time. The V call is TRBV6-2 or TRBV6-3, the J call TRBJ2-1; D may be TRBD2 (6 bases). V was cut by 11 bases and J by 6 bases, with 20 bases left in between. Germline-derived CDR1 and CDR2 are MNHEY and SVGEGT. CDR3 size: 14 residues. The chain's CDR3 is CAGSRAGKTNEQFF. The CDR3 bases are TGTGCCGGCTCGCGAGCGGGTAAGACCAATGAGCAGTTCTTC.

Only a few counts were recorded for this clonotype. V usage is TRBV18 and J usage is TRBJ1-4; D is uncertain. The CDR3 is made up of 15 amino acids. The V end was cut by 0 bases, the J end by 3 bases, with 8 bases between. The germline gives CDR1 KGHSH, CDR2 LQKENI. CDR3 DNA sequence: TGTGCCAGCTCACCACCGGCTCAGGCTAATGAAAAACTGTTTTTT. Translating it yields CASSPPAQANEKLFF.

This clonotype has a count of ten or more. The rearrangement uses TRBV2 and TRBJ2-4; D not resolved. The CDR3 is 15 amino acids. Trimming removed 2 bases from V and 0 bases from J, with 8 bases in between. Per the germline V gene, CDR1 is SNHLY and CDR2 is FYNNEI. This chain's CDR3 is CASSERRVAKNIQYF. CDR3 nucleotides: TGTGCCAGCAGTGAACGGAGAGTAGCCAAAAACATTCAGTACTTC.

The rearrangement uses TRBV4-1 and TRBJ1-1; no clear D. This CDR3 contains 15 residues. Germline V gives CDR1 MGHRA, CDR2 YSYEKL. Deletions cut 0 bases from V and 0 bases from J, with 8 bases between. Here the CDR3 DNA reads TGCGCCAGCAGCCAAGATTCAGGAATGAACACTGAAGCTTTCTTT. It codes for CASSQDSGMNTEAFF.

This clonotype came up many times. The chain carries TRBV2 and TRBJ1-2; TRBD1 aligns across 7 bases. The CDR3 loop spans 14 amino acids. Per germline, CDR1 SNHLY and CDR2 FYNNEI. After removal of 6 bases from V and 2 bases from J, the junction contained 6 bases not matched to a gene. Written as DNA, the CDR3 is TGTGCCAGCAGGACGACAGGGATAAACTATGGCTACACCTTC. Translation gives CASRTTGINYGYTF. Looking up the rest from reference TRBV2 and TRBJ1-2 gives the full variable domain: EPEVTQTPSHQVTQMGQEVILRCVPISNHLYFYWYRQILGQKVEFLVSFYNNEISEKSEIFDDQFSVERPDGSNFTLKIRSTKLEDSAMYFCASRTTGINYGYTFGSGTRLTVV.

This clonotype came up a few times. CDR3: CASSPDSTNEQFF. The CDR3 DNA is TGTGCCAGCAGCCCAGACTCAACCAATGAGCAGTTCTTC. The rearrangement joins TRBV13 to TRBJ2-1; D is unresolved. Germline V CDR1 and CDR2: PRHDT, FYEKMQ (reference sequence). This CDR3 is built from 13 residues. V was shortened by 5 bases and J by 6 bases, with 11 bases between the two germline ends.

The rearrangement links TRBV28 to TRBJ1-5; D uncertain. Germline CDR1 and CDR2: MDHEN and SYDVKM. V lost 2 bases and J 3 bases, leaving 11 bases between the germline ends. This CDR3 has 15 residues. The CDR3 DNA reads TGTGCCAGCAGTTTACCTCTCGGCCCCAATCAGCCCCAGCATTTT. Encoded protein: CASSLPLGPNQPQHF.

This clonotype was detected a few times. The CDR3 here is CASSEAGSSALGSSYEQYF. In nucleotides, the CDR3 is TGTGCCAGCAGTGAAGCCGGAAGCTCGGCGTTGGGTTCCTCCTACGAGCAGTACTTC. The V call is TRBV2, the J call TRBJ2-7; no clear D gene. The CDR3 consists of 19 residues. Trimming removed 0 bases at V and 0 bases at J, with 21 bases between. Germline CDR1 reads SNHLY; CDR2 reads FYNNEI.